Described below is a single T cell receptor (beta chain) sequence and its context. This sample is drawn from a study of T cells expressing NK-cell markers. The cDNA for TCR beta came from 5'RACE template switching with UMIs. TCRdb reprocessed the 5' RACE reads, keeping one entry per CDR3 protein, no DNA. The table lists some 450,000 distinct CDR3 sequences. The CDR3 totals 13 residues. From germline, CDR1 is DFQATT and CDR2 SNEGSKA (reference sequence). The clonotype originates from a woman between 18 and 70 years old in good health. The V call is TRBV20-1, the J call TRBJ2-5. The specimen was blood T cells: a sorted CD56 or NKG2C T cell subset, CD4+ or CD8+ T cells, or bulk PBMC T cells (not recorded which). The CDR3 here is CSASGKDQETQYF.